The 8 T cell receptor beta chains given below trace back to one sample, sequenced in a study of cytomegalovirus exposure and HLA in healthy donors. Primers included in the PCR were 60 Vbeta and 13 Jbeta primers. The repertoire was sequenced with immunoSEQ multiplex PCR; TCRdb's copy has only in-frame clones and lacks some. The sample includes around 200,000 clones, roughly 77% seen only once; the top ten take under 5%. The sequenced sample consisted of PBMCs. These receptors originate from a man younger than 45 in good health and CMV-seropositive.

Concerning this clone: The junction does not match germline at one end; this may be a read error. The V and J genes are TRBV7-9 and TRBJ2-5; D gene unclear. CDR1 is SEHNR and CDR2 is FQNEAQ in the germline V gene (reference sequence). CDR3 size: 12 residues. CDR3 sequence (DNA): TGTTCCAGCAGCGTCTCCGGAGAGACCCAGTACTTC. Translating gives CSSSVSGETQYF.

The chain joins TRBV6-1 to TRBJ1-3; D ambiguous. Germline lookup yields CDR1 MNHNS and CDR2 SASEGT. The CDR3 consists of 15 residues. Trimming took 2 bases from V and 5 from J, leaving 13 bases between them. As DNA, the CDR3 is TGTGCCAGCAGTGAAATCTCTGCAGGTCGAAACACCATATATTTT. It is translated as CASSEISAGRNTIYF.

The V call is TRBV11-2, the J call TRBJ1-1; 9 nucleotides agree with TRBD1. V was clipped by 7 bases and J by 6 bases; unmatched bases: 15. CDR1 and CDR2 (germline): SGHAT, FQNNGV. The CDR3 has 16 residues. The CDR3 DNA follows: TGTGCCAGCACCCCTTTACAGGGGGCTTTATTTGCTGAAGCTTTCTTT. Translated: CASTPLQGALFAEAFF.

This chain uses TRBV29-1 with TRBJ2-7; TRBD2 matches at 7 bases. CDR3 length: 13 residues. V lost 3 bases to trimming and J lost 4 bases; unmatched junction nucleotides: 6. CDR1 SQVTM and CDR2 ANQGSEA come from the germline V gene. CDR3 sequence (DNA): TGCAGCGTTGATGAATCCGGGGGGTACGAGCAGTACTTC. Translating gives CSVDESGGYEQYF.

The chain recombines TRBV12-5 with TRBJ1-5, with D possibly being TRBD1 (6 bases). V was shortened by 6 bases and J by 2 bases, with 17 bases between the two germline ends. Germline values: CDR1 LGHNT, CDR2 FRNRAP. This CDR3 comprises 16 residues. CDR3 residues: CASGPGTLHGNQPQHF. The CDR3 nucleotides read TGTGCTAGTGGACCGGGGACACTGCACGGCAATCAGCCCCAGCATTTT. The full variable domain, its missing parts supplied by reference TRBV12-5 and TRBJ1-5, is DARVTQTPRHKVTEMGQEVTMRCQPILGHNTVFWYRQTMMQGLELLAYFRNRAPLDDSGMPKDRFSAEMPDATLATLKIQPSEPRDSAVYFCASGPGTLHGNQPQHFGDGTRLSIL.

The CDR3 nucleotides read TGTGCCAGCAGTTTATGGGGGACTAGCGGGAGCGACGAGCAGTACTTC. Residues: CASSLWGTSGSDEQYF. This chain links TRBV28 with TRBJ2-7, with TRBD2 identical over 14 bases. The germline V gene encodes CDR1 MDHEN and CDR2 SYDVKM. V lost 0 bases, J lost 5 bases, and 3 bases stayed unmatched. The CDR3 is 16 residues long.

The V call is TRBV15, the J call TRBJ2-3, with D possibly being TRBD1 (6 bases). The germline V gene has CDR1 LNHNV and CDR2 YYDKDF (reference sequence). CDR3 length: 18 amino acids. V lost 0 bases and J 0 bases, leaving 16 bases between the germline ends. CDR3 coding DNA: TGTGCCACCAGCAGAGATATCGCAGGGGCCACTAGCACAGATACGCAGTATTTT. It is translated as CATSRDIAGATSTDTQYF.

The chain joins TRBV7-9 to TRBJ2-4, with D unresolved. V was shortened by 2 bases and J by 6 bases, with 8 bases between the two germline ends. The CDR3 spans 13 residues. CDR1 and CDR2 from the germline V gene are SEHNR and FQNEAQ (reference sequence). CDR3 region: CASSLNPLNIQYF. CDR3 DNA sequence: TGTGCCAGCAGCTTAAATCCGTTAAACATTCAGTACTTC.